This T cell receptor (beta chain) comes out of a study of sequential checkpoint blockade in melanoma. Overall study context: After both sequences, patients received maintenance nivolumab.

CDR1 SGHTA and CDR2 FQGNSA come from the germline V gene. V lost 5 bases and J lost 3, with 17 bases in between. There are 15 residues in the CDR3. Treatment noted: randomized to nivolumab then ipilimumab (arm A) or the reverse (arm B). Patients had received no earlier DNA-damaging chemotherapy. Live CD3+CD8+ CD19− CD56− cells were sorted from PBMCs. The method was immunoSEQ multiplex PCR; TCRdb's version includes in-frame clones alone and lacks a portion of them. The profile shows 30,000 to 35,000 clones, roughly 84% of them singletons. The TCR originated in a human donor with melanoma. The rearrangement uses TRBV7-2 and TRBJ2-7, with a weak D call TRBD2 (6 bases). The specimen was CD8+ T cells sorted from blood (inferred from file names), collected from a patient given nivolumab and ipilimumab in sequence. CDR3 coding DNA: TGTGCCAGCAGCCAGGGCGGGGCAGTCGACTACGAGCAGTACTTC. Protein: CASSQGGAVDYEQYF.